The 18 T cell receptor beta chains in this list originate from one sample, sequenced in a study of blood T cell repertoires in COVID-19 (dated by TCRdb to the early 2020s). Receptor libraries were prepared by the immunoSEQ multiplex PCR assay. This immuneACCESS table, as held by TCRdb, lists in-frame sequences with V and J called but not all clones. Of the missing ones, under half trace to an unresolved V gene in checked studies; the others have no known cause. The sample table holds about 140,000 clones, of which 80% to 90% were seen once. Clones ranked in the top ten supply 1.5% to 1.9% of the sample. Material: peripheral blood. The receptors originated from an older woman with acute or convalescent COVID-19.

V usage is TRBV5-4 and J usage is TRBJ1-1; 8 positions match TRBD1. V trimming: 3 bases; J trimming: 3 bases; junction bases outside the gene matches: 10. This CDR3 region has 16 residues. Per germline, CDR1 SGHNT and CDR2 YYREEE (reference sequence). The DNA for the CDR3 is TGTGCCAGCAGCTCCGAACCAGGGGGCGCACACACTGAAGCTTTCTTT. This codes for CASSSEPGGAHTEAFF.

This chain connects TRBV29-1 to TRBJ1-2; 8 bases are shared with TRBD1. Trimming took 3 bases from V and 4 from J; bases not matched to a gene: 7. Germline-derived CDR1 and CDR2 are SQVTM and ANQGSEA. The CDR3 consists of 14 residues. The CDR3 DNA is TGCAGCGTTGACCCACGGACAGGGCCCTATGGCTACACCTTC. Protein sequence: CSVDPRTGPYGYTF.

This rearrangement joins TRBV21-1 to TRBJ2-5; the listed D gene, TRBD2, was not tested against the DNA. TRBV21-1 is deemed a pseudogene. This CDR3 is 14 amino acids long. Here the CDR3 reads CASSKAGRGKTQYF. CDR3 DNA sequence: TGTGCCAGCAGCAAAGCGGGGAGGGGAAAGACCCAGTACTTC.

The chain carries TRBV6-4 and TRBJ1-3; D call uncertain. V gave up 0 bases and J gave up 0 bases, with 15 bases separating them. CDR1 and CDR2 from the germline V gene are MRHNA and SNTAGT. This CDR3 spans 18 amino acids. The DNA for the CDR3 is TGTGCCAGCAGTGACTCGGAGACGGAACGGGGCTCTGGAAACACCATATATTTT. It codes for CASSDSETERGSGNTIYF.

CDR3 sequence reads: CASSTDRAAADTQYF. The CDR3 nucleotides read TGTGCCAGTAGTACGGACAGGGCGGCTGCAGATACGCAGTATTTT. The rearrangement links TRBV19 to TRBJ2-3; the match to TRBD1 covers 8 bases. V was pared by 4 bases and J by 4 bases, with 7 bases of the junction left unmatched. CDR3 length: 15 amino acids. Germline V gene lookup returns CDR1 LNHDA and CDR2 SQIVND (reference sequence).

The J gene is TRBJ1-3, the V gene TRBV6-6; D gene unclear. V shed 7 bases and J shed 2 bases, with 15 bases lying between them. This CDR3 region has 15 residues. The germline CDR1 and CDR2 sequences are MNHNY and SVGAGI (reference sequence). The CDR3 here is CASIPFTVPGNTIYF. The CDR3 DNA reads TGTGCCAGCATCCCGTTCACAGTGCCTGGAAACACCATATATTTT.

The gene calls are TRBV10-3 and TRBJ2-3; D possibly corresponds to TRBD1 (5 bases). V was clipped by 8 bases and J by 2 bases, with 14 bases between them. The CDR3 is 14 residues long. Germline V gene lookup returns CDR1 ENHRY and CDR2 SYGVKD. Here the CDR3 DNA reads TGTGCCATCGGGGCGGACGCTATCACAGATACGCAGTATTTT. It translates to CAIGADAITDTQYF.

V is TRBV18 and J is TRBJ1-1; D is undetermined. V was pared by 3 bases and J by 5 bases, with 10 bases between. This CDR3 region has 13 residues. Germline loops: CDR1 KGHSH, CDR2 LQKENI. CDR3 DNA: TGTGCCAGCTCACCCGAGGGCACAACTGAAGCTTTCTTT. Amino acid sequence: CASSPEGTTEAFF.

The J gene is TRBJ1-1, the V gene TRBV5-1; 10 bases map to TRBD1. The CDR3 has 16 amino acids. CDR1 and CDR2 from the germline V gene are SGHRS and YFSETQ. The trim removed 3 bases at V and 3 bases at J, leaving 8 bases unmatched. CDR3 sequence (DNA): TGCGCCAGCAGCTCTCGTAGGGGACAGGGGCACACTGAAGCTTTCTTT. It is translated as CASSSRRGQGHTEAFF.

The DNA for the CDR3 is TGTGCCAGCAGGCTGGGGGGGCTGGGCACTGAAGCTTTCTTT. It is translated as CASRLGGLGTEAFF. The chain uses TRBV6-5 and TRBJ1-1, with a weak D call TRBD1 (6 bases). From germline, CDR1 is MNHEY and CDR2 SVGAGI. V was pared by 6 bases and J by 4 bases, with 15 bases between. The CDR3 runs 14 residues.

The rearrangement joins TRBV11-2 to TRBJ1-1, with D possibly being TRBD1 (5 bases). The CDR3 consists of 13 residues. The germline V and J ends were trimmed by 5 bases and 6 bases, with 13 bases remaining between them. Germline CDR1 reads SGHAT; CDR2 reads FQNNGV. The CDR3: CASSLLGGPEAFF. The CDR3 coding sequence is TGTGCCAGCAGCCTACTGGGGGGTCCTGAAGCTTTCTTT.

This rearrangement joins TRBV4-1 to TRBJ2-1; the D is unclear. Trimming shortened V by 0 bases and J by 0 bases, and 15 bases separated the two germline ends. The germline gives CDR1 MGHRA, CDR2 YSYEKL. CDR3 length: 18 amino acids. CDR3 region: CASSQDSTPPSSYNEQFF. The CDR3 DNA sequence: TGCGCCAGCAGCCAAGATTCTACCCCCCCGAGCTCCTACAATGAGCAGTTCTTC.

This chain links TRBV27 with TRBJ1-4; tentative D call: TRBD1 (5 bases). The germline V gene encodes CDR1 MNHEY and CDR2 SMNVEV (reference sequence). Between the trimmed V and J ends, which lost 5 bases and 2 bases, there was a span of 9 bases. This CDR3 is 14 amino acids long. The CDR3 DNA reads TGTGCCAGCAGTCGGACATCTACTAATGAAAAACTGTTTTTT. Its translation: CASSRTSTNEKLFF.

V usage is TRBV24-1 and J usage is TRBJ1-5, with D possibly matching TRBD1 (5 bases). Germline assignment: CDR1 KGHDR and CDR2 SFDVKD. The CDR3 consists of 14 residues. Trimming stripped 5 bases from V and 3 bases from J, with 10 bases between. CDR3 protein: CATSAPGSNQPQHF. The CDR3 DNA follows: TGTGCCACCAGTGCACCAGGGTCCAATCAGCCCCAGCATTTT.

V and J are TRBV19 and TRBJ2-1; D not certain. Germline V gene sequence: CDR1 LNHDA, CDR2 SQIVND (reference sequence). This CDR3 is built from 18 residues. Between the trimmed V and J ends, which lost 8 bases and 0 bases, there was a span of 23 bases. In DNA form, the CDR3 reads TGTGCCAGTGGAAGCAGGCCTAAAGATTCCAGCTCCTACAATGAGCAGTTCTTC. Its protein is CASGSRPKDSSSYNEQFF.

This sequence joins TRBV11-2 and TRBJ1-1; no reliable D call. Germline-derived CDR1 and CDR2 are SGHAT and FQNNGV. This CDR3 is 13 amino acids long. Trimming shortened V by 4 bases and J by 4 bases, and 10 bases separated the two germline ends. For the CDR3, the DNA is TGTGCCAGCAGCTCGACACGGCTCACTGAAGCTTTCTTT. Translating gives CASSSTRLTEAFF.

V and J are TRBV7-2 and TRBJ2-7; perhaps TRBD2 as D (7 bases). Germline CDR1 and CDR2: SGHTA and FQGNSA. This CDR3 spans 15 amino acids. V lost 5 bases and J 0 bases, leaving 14 bases between the germline ends. CDR3: CASSRGGPSSYEQYF. In DNA form, the CDR3 reads TGTGCCAGCAGCCGCGGGGGCCCTAGCTCCTACGAGCAGTACTTC.

The rearrangement links TRBV4-1 to TRBJ2-7; 7 bases fit TRBD1. The germline CDR1 and CDR2 sequences are MGHRA and YSYEKL. J gave up 4 bases and V 1 base, and 4 bases lay outside the gene matches. The CDR3 is 14 amino acids. CDR3 residues: CASSQGDRDYEQYF. DNA of the CDR3: TGCGCCAGCAGCCAAGGCGACAGGGATTACGAGCAGTACTTC.